Listed here are 20 T cell receptor beta chains from one sample, sequenced in a study of T-cell reconstitution after alpha-beta-depleted transplantation in children. The authors prepared the TCRbeta library with unique molecular identifiers. TCRdb processed the PCR reads anew with MiXCR; each CDR3 protein has one entry. This sample has roughly 200,000 distinct CDR3 sequences, with around 9.6% found just once. Material: PBMCs from the stem cell graft donor, obtained from the stem cell graft. The receptors shown here come from a human donor who donated a stem cell graft to a child with acute lymphoblastic leukemia.

This clonotype was recorded a few times. This chain joins TRBV29-1 and TRBJ2-2; no clear D gene. The CDR3 spans 17 residues. The ends were cut back, 7 bases at V and 4 bases at J, with 25 bases in the middle. In germline, CDR1 is SQVTM, CDR2 ANQGSEA. CDR3 protein: CSAAKDGALLGTGELFF. The CDR3 DNA is TGCAGCGCCGCGAAGGATGGAGCATTATTGGGCACCGGGGAGCTGTTTTTT.

As regards this clonotype: The conserved final phenylalanine or tryptophan is absent from the CDR3, which likely points to a read error. This chain uses TRBV29-1 with TRBJ1-1; D gene uncertain. V was shortened by 7 bases and J by 0 bases, with 9 bases between the two germline ends. Germline CDR1 is SQVTM and CDR2 is ANQGSEA. The CDR3 is made up of 12 amino acids. CDR3 DNA sequence: TGCAGCGGGAGGGAAATGAACACTGAAGCTTTCTAT. As protein: CSGREMNTEAFY.

In this sample, this clonotype turned up many times. J is TRBJ2-3 and V is TRBV9; possibly TRBD2 for D (5 bases). The germline V gene encodes CDR1 SGDLS and CDR2 YYNGEE. Trimming cost V 0 bases and J 6 bases, with 8 bases left between them. The CDR3 extends over 13 amino acids. The CDR3 DNA is TGTGCCAGCAGCGTAGGGAGCGGCGATACGCAGTATTTT. Translating gives CASSVGSGDTQYF. Together with reference TRBV9 and TRBJ2-3, the CDR3 gives the full variable domain: DSGVTQTPKHLITATGQRVTLRCSPRSGDLSVYWYQQSLDQGLQFLIQYYNGEERAKGNILERFSAQQFPDLHSELNLSSLELGDSALYFCASSVGSGDTQYFGPGTRLTVL.

This clonotype was recorded many times. This chain links TRBV7-2 with TRBJ2-5, with no clear D. The CDR3 sequence is 14 residues long. The germline V and J ends were trimmed by 2 bases and 0 bases, with 7 bases remaining between them. Germline lookup yields CDR1 SGHTA and CDR2 FQGNSA. The chain's CDR3 is CASSLTEYQETQYF. As DNA, the CDR3 is TGTGCCAGCAGCTTAACAGAGTACCAAGAGACCCAGTACTTC.

The chain links TRBV6-4 to TRBJ2-1; D unclear. Germline loops: CDR1 MRHNA, CDR2 SNTAGT. V was shortened by 3 bases and J by 8 bases, with 17 bases between the two germline ends. The CDR3 spans 15 residues. The CDR3 nucleotides read TGTGCCAGCAGTGATCAGCCAACTCCTCGGGATGAGCAGTTCTTC. Residues: CASSDQPTPRDEQFF.

This clonotype has more than one count but fewer than ten. This chain links TRBV3-1 with TRBJ2-7; D gene uncertain. V lost 0 bases, J lost 3 bases, and 15 bases lay in between. Germline-derived CDR1 and CDR2 are LGHDT and YNNKEL (reference sequence). This CDR3 contains 16 residues. CDR3 coding DNA: TGTGCCAGCAGCCAAGATAGGGTTCTTCCCCTCTACGAGCAGTACTTC. Encoded protein: CASSQDRVLPLYEQYF.

This clonotype has just a few counts. This rearrangement joins TRBV20-1 to TRBJ2-7; 9 positions match TRBD1. Trimming cost V 2 bases and J 4 bases; bases outside gene matches: 3. Per germline, CDR1 DFQATT and CDR2 SNEGSKA (reference sequence). The CDR3 totals 13 residues. The CDR3 sequence is CSARKDRGYEQYF. Written as DNA, the CDR3 is TGCAGTGCTAGAAAAGACAGGGGGTACGAGCAGTACTTC.

This clonotype was observed a few times. V gene TRBV3-1 combines with J gene TRBJ2-2; 9 positions agree with TRBD1. Germline CDR1 is LGHDT and CDR2 is YNNKEL (reference sequence). J gave up 3 bases and V 2 bases, and 10 bases lay outside the gene matches. This CDR3 is 18 amino acids long. The CDR3 bases are TGTGCCAGCAGCCAACCCGGGACAGGGAAGGGGTACACCGGGGAGCTGTTTTTT. It codes for CASSQPGTGKGYTGELFF.

There are many counts of this clonotype. J is TRBJ2-5 and V is TRBV5-1; the D is unclear. V lost 0 bases, J lost 2 bases, and 8 bases lay in between. CDR1 is SGHRS and CDR2 is YFSETQ in the germline V gene. The CDR3 spans 14 residues. The CDR3 here is CASSLVSRQETQYF. The CDR3 region has the DNA TGCGCCAGCAGCTTGGTATCTAGGCAAGAGACCCAGTACTTC.

This clonotype has at least ten counts. The chain recombines TRBV25-1 with TRBJ2-7; 8 bases agree with TRBD1. J lost 0 bases, V lost 5 bases, and 9 bases had no gene match. Looked up from germline, CDR1 is MGHDK and CDR2 is SYGVNS. CDR3 length: 16 amino acids. CDR3 bases: TGTGCCAGCAGTAAGACAGGGGCGTCTAGCTCCTACGAGCAGTACTTC. This codes for CASSKTGASSSYEQYF.

This clonotype appeared many times. The chain recombines TRBV6-5 with TRBJ1-3; the D is unclear. Germline V gene sequence: CDR1 MNHEY, CDR2 SVGAGI. The V gene lost 0 bases and the J gene lost 1 base, with 4 bases spanning the gap. The CDR3 runs 14 residues. CDR3 in amino acids: CASSYSGSGNTIYF. In DNA form, the CDR3 reads TGTGCCAGCAGTTACTCCGGTTCTGGAAACACCATATATTTT.

This clonotype was counted at least ten times. V usage is TRBV5-1 and J usage is TRBJ2-5; D remains ambiguous. Trimming cost V 1 base and J 1 base, with 8 bases left between them. Germline-derived CDR1 and CDR2 are SGHRS and YFSETQ. This CDR3 is 14 amino acids long. The DNA for the CDR3 is TGCGCCAGCAGCTTGTCCCGGGTCCAAGAGACCCAGTACTTC. Translation gives CASSLSRVQETQYF.

This clonotype was detected only a few times. This chain links TRBV5-1 with TRBJ2-5; the match to TRBD2 covers 10 bases. V lost 4 bases and J lost 4; bases outside the gene matches: 13. The germline gives CDR1 SGHRS, CDR2 YFSETQ. This CDR3 has 17 amino acids. The CDR3 DNA reads TGCGCCAGCAGCCTCGGGGCTAGCGGGGGAGGAGGAGAGACCCAGTACTTC. The encoded protein is CASSLGASGGGGETQYF.

This clonotype was detected many times. This rearrangement joins TRBV5-1 to TRBJ1-3; D remains unclear. Germline lookup yields CDR1 SGHRS and CDR2 YFSETQ. V was cut by 0 bases and J by 0 bases, with 4 bases left in between. The CDR3 has 14 amino acids. The CDR3 loop reads CASSLDYSGNTIYF. CDR3 bases: TGCGCCAGCAGCTTGGACTACTCTGGAAACACCATATATTTT.

This clonotype has more than one count but fewer than ten. J is TRBJ1-4 and V is TRBV4-3, with a weak D call TRBD1 (6 bases). Trimming left V 0 bases short and J 4 bases short, with 21 bases between. This CDR3 has 19 residues. From germline, CDR1 is LGHNA and CDR2 YSLEER. In DNA form, the CDR3 reads TGCGCCAGCAGCCAAGAAAGCTCTCTTTCGGGACATTTTAATGAAAAACTGTTTTTT. It yields the protein CASSQESSLSGHFNEKLFF.

This clonotype was observed a few times. This chain links TRBV5-1 with TRBJ1-5; D may be TRBD1 (5 bases). V was cut by 0 bases and J by 6 bases, with 13 bases left in between. Germline CDR1 reads SGHRS; CDR2 reads YFSETQ. The CDR3 covers 15 residues. The DNA of the CDR3 is TGCGCCAGCAGCTTGGATCCGGGGCACGGTCAGCCCCAGCATTTT. As protein: CASSLDPGHGQPQHF.

The chain links TRBV6-5 to TRBJ1-1; 8 bases map to TRBD1. From germline, CDR1 is MNHEY and CDR2 SVGAGI. This CDR3 contains 13 residues. J was trimmed by 11 bases and V by 4 bases; bases with no gene match: 9. The CDR3 coding sequence is TGTGCCAGCAGTTGGGGACAGGAAGTTAGGGCTTTCTTT. It yields the protein CASSWGQEVRAFF.

This clonotype occurred a few times. This chain links TRBV7-6 with TRBJ2-3; D is perhaps TRBD2 (6 bases). This CDR3 region has 16 residues. With 1 base removed from V and 2 bases from J, the gap between germline ends came to 13 bases. Germline CDR1 and CDR2: SGHVS and FNYEAQ. CDR3 DNA sequence: TGTGCCAGCAGCTTAGGTGTGGGGGGTTTCACAGATACGCAGTATTTT. It yields the protein CASSLGVGGFTDTQYF.

In this sample, this clonotype turned up once. Possible read error: a much larger clone is one base away. The chain employs TRBV5-4 and TRBJ2-1, with 8 bases fitting TRBD1. The germline CDR1 and CDR2 sequences are SGHNT and YYREEE (reference sequence). CDR3 length: 15 residues. CDR3 protein: CASSLGTQGANERFF. As DNA, the CDR3 is TGTGCCAGCAGCTTGGGGACGCAGGGGGCAAATGAGCGGTTCTTC.

The chain recombines TRBV28 with TRBJ1-2; D ambiguous. The CDR3 consists of 14 residues. V was trimmed by 6 bases and J by 4 bases, leaving 15 bases between them. Germline loops: CDR1 MDHEN, CDR2 SYDVKM. CDR3 sequence: CASSSPARFYGYTF. Here the CDR3 DNA reads TGTGCCAGCAGCTCTCCGGCTCGATTCTATGGCTACACCTTC.